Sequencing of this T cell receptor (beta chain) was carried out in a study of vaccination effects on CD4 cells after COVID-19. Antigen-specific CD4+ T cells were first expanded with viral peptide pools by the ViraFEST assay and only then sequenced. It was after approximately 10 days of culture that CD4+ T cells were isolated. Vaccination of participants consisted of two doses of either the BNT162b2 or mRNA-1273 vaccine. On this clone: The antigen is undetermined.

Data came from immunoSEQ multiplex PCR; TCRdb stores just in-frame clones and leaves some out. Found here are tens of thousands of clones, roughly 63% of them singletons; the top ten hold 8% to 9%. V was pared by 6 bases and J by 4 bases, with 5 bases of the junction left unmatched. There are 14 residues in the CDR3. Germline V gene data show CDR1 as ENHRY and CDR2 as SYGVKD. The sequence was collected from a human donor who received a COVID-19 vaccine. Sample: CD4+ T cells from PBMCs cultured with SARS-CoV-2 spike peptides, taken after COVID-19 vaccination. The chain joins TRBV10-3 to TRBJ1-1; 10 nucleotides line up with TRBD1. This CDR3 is CAIRLGTGATEAFF. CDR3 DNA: TGTGCCATCAGACTAGGGACAGGGGCCACTGAAGCTTTCTTT.